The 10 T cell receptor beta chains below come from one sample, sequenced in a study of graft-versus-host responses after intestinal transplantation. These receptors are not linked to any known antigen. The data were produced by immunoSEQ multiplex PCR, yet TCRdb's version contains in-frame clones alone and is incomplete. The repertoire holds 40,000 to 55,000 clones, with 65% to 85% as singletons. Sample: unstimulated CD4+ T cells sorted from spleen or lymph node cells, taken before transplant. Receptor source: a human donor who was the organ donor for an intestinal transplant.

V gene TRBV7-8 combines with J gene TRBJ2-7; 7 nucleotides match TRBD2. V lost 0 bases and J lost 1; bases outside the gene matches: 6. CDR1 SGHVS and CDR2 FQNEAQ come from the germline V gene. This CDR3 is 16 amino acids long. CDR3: CASSLARREVSYEQYF. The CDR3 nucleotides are TGTGCCAGCAGCTTAGCCCGACGGGAGGTATCCTACGAGCAGTACTTC.

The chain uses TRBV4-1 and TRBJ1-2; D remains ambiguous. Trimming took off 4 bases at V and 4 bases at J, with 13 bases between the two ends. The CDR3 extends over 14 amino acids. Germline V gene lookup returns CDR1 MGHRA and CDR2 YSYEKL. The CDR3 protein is CASSLLFVGYGYTF. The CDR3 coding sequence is TGCGCCAGCAGCCTTCTTTTTGTGGGCTATGGCTACACCTTC.

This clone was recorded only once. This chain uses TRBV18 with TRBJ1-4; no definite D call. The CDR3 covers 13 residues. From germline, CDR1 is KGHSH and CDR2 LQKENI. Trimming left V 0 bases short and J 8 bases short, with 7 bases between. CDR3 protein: CASSPPSEEKLFF. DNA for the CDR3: TGTGCCAGCTCACCACCGTCGGAAGAAAAACTGTTTTTT.

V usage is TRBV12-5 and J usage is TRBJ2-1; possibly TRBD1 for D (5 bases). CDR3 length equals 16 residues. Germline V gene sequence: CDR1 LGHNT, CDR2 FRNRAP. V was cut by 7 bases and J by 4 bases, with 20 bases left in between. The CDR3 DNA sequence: TGTGCTAGTGCCAACATCCAGGGTACATATTACAATGAGCAGTTCTTC. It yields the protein CASANIQGTYYNEQFF.

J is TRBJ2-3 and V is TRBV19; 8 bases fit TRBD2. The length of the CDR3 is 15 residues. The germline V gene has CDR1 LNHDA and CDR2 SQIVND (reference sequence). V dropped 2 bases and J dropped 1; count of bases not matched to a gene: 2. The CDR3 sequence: CASSIPGRGTDTQYF. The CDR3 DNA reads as TGTGCCAGTAGTATACCCGGGAGGGGCACAGATACGCAGTATTTT.

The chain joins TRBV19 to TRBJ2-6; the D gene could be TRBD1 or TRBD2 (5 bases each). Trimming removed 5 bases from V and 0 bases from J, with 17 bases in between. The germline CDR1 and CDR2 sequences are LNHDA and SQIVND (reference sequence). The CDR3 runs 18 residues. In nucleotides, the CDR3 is TGTGCCAGTAGTTTACCGGGACGGACTTTCTCTGGGGCCAACGTCCTGACTTTC. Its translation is CASSLPGRTFSGANVLTF.

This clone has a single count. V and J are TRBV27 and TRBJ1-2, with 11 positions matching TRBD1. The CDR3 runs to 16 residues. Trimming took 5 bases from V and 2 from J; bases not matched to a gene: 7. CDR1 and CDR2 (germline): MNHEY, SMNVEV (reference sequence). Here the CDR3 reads CASSMWRDRGNYGYTF. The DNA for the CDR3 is TGTGCCAGCAGTATGTGGCGGGACAGGGGGAACTATGGCTACACCTTC.

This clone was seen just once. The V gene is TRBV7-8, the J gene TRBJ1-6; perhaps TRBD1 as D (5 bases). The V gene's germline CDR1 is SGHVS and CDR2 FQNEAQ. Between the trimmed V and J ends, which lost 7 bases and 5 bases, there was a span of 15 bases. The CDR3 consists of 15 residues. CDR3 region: CASTAFRGDNSPLHF. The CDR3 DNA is TGTGCCAGCACTGCTTTCCGGGGGGATAATTCACCCCTCCACTTT. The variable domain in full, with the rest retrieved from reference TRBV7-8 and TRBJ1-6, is GAGVSQSPRYKVAKRGQDVALRCDPISGHVSLFWYQQALGQGPEFLTYFQNEAQLDKSGLPSDRFFAERPEGSVSTLKIQRTQQEDSAVYLCASTAFRGDNSPLHFGNGTRLTVT.

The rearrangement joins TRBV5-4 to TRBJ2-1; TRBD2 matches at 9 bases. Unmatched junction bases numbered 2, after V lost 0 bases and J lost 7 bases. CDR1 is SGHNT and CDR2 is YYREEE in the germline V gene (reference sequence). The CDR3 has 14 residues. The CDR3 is CASSLELAGNEQFF. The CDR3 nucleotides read TGTGCCAGCAGCTTGGAGCTAGCGGGGAATGAGCAGTTCTTC.

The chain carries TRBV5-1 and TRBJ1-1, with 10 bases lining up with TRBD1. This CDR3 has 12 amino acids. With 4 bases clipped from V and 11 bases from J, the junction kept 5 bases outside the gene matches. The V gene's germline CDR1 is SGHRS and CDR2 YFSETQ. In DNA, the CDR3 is TGCGCCAGCAGCATGGACAGGGGGGAGGCTTTCTTT. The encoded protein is CASSMDRGEAFF.